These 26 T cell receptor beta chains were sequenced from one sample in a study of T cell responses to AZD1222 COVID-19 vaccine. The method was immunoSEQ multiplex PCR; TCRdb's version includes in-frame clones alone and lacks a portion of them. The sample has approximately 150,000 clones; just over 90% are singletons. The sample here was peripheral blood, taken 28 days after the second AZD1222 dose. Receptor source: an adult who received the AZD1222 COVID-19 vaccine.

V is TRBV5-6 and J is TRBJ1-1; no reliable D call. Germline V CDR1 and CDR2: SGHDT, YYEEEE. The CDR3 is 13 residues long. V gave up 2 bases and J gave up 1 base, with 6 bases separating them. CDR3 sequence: CASSLGSNTEAFF. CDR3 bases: TGTGCCAGCAGCTTAGGGTCGAACACTGAAGCTTTCTTT.

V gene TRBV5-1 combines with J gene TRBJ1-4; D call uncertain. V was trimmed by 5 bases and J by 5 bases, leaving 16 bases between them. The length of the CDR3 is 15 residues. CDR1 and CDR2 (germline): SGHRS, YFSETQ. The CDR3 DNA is TGCGCCAGCAGGGATCCCGAGAAGGGAAATGAAAAACTGTTTTTT. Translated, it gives CASRDPEKGNEKLFF.

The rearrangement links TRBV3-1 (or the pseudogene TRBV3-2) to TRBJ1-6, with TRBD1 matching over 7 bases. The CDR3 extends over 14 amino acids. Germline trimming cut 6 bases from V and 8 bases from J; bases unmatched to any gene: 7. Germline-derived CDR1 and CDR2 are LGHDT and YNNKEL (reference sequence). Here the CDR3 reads CASRQWTGDSPLHF. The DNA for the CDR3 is TGTGCCAGCAGGCAGTGGACAGGCGATTCACCCCTCCACTTT.

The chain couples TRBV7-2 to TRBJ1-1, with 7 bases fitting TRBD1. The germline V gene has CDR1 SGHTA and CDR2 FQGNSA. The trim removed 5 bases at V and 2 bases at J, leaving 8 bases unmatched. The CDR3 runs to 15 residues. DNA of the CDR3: TGTGCCAGCAGCCTACAACAGGGGCGTAACACTGAAGCTTTCTTT. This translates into CASSLQQGRNTEAFF.

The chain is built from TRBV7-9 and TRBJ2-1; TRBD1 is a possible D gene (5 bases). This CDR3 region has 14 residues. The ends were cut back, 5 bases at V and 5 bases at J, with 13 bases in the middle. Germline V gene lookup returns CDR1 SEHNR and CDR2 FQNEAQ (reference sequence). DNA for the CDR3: TGTGCCAGCAGCCGACTGACAGAGAACAATGAGCAGTTCTTC. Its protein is CASSRLTENNEQFF.

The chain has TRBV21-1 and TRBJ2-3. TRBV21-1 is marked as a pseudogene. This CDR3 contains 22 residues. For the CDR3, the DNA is TGTGCCAGCAGCAAAGTCGTCAAGTCCCCATATTCTTCTTCGCCGGCGACAGATACGCAGTATTTT. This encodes CASSKVVKSPYSSSPATDTQYF.

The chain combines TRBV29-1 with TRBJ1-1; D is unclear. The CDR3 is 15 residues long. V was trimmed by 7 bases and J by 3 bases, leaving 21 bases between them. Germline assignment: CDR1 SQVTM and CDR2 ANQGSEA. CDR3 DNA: TGCAGCGCCGAGGGCAGGAACCTTGTGGACACTGAAGCTTTCTTT. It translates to CSAEGRNLVDTEAFF. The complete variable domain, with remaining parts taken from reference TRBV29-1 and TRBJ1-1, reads SAVISQKPSRDICQRGTSLTIQCQVDSQVTMMFWYRQQPGQSLTLIATANQGSEATYESGFVIDKFPISRPNLTFSTLTVSNMSPEDSSIYLCSAEGRNLVDTEAFFGQGTRLTVV.

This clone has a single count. DNA of the CDR3: TGTGCCAGCAGCCGTCTCGACACTGAAGCTTTCTTT. Translating gives CASSRLDTEAFF. This rearrangement joins TRBV6-5 to TRBJ1-1; D is undetermined. The CDR3 extends over 12 amino acids. From germline, CDR1 is MNHEY and CDR2 SVGAGI. V lost 6 bases and J lost 3, with 8 bases in between.

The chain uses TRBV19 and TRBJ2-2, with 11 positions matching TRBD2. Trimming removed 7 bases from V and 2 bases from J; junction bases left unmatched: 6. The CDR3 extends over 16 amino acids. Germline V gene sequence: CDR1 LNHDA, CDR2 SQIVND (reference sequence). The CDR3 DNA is TGTGCCAGTACCCCGGGACTAGCGGCTAACACCGGGGAGCTGTTTTTT. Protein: CASTPGLAANTGELFF.

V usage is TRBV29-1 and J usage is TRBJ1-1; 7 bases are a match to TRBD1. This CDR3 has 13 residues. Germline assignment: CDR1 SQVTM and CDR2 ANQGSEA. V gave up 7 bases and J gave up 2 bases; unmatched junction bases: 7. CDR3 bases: TGCAGCGCCAAGACAGGGACTAACACTGAAGCTTTCTTT. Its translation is CSAKTGTNTEAFF.

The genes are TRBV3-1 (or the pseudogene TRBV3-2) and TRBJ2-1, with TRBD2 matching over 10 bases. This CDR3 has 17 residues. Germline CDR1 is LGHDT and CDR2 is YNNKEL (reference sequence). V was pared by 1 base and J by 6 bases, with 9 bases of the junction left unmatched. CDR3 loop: CASSQVGGSGGANEQFF. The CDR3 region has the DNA TGTGCCAGCAGCCAAGTCGGTGGGAGCGGGGGGGCCAATGAGCAGTTCTTC.

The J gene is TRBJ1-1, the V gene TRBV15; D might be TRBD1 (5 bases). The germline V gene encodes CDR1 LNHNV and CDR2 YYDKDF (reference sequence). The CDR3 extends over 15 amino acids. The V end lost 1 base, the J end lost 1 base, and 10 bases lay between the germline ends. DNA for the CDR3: TGTGCCACCAGCAGAGGCAAGGGGCCGAACACTGAAGCTTTCTTT. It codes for CATSRGKGPNTEAFF.

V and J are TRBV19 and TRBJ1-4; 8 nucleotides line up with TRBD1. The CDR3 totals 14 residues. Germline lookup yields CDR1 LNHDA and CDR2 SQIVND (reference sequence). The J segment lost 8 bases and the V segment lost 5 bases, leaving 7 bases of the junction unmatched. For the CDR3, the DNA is TGTGCCAGTAGTGTACAGGGGGTTGGGGAAAAACTGTTTTTT. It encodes CASSVQGVGEKLFF.

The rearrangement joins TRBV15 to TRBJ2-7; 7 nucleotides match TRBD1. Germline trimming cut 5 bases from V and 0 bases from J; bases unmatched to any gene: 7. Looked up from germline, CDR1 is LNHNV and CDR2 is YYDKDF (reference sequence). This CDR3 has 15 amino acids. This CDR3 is CATSPDRASSYEQYF. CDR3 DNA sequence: TGTGCCACCAGCCCTGACAGGGCTAGCTCCTACGAGCAGTACTTC. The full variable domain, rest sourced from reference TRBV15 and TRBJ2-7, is DAMVIQNPRYQVTQFGKPVTLSCSQTLNHNVMYWYQQKSSQAPKLLFHYYDKDFNNEADTPDNFQSRRPNTSFCFLDIRSPGLGDTAMYLCATSPDRASSYEQYFGPGTRLTVT.

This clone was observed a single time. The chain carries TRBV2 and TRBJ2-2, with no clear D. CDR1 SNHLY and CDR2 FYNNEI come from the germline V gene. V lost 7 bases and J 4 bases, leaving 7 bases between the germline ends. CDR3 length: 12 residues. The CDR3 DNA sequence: TGTGCCAGCATAGCCTTCACCGGGGAGCTGTTTTTT. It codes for CASIAFTGELFF.

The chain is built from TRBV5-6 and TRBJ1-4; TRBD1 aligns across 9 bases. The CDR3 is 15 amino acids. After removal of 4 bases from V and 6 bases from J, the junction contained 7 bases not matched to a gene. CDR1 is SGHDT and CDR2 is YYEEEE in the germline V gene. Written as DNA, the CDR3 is TGTGCCAGCAGCACCTTTGGACAGGGGTATGAAAAACTGTTTTTT. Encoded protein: CASSTFGQGYEKLFF.

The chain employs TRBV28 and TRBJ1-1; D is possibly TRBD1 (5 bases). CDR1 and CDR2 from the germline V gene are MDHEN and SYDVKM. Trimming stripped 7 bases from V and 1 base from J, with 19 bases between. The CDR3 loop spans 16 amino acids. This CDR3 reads CASNGGAHVGNTEAFF. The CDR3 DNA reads TGTGCCAGCAATGGTGGGGCACACGTAGGGAACACTGAAGCTTTCTTT.

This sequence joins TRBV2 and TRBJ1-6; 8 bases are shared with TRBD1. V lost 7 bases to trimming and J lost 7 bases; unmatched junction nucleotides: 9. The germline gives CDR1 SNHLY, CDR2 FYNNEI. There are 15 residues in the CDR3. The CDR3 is CASTDRGSSNSPLHF. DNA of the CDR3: TGTGCCAGCACAGACAGGGGATCTTCCAATTCACCCCTCCACTTT.

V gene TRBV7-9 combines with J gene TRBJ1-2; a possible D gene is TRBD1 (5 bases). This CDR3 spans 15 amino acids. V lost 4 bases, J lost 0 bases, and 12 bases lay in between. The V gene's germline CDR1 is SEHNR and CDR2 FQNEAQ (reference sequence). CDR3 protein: CASSYSAGPNYGYTF. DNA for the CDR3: TGTGCCAGCAGCTACTCCGCGGGACCTAACTATGGCTACACCTTC.

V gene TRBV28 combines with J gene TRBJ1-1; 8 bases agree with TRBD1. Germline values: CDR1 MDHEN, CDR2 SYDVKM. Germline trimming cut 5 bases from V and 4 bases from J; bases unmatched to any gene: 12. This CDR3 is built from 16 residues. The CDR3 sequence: CASSPDPTGVATEAFF. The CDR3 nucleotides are TGTGCCAGCAGTCCAGACCCGACAGGGGTGGCCACTGAAGCTTTCTTT.

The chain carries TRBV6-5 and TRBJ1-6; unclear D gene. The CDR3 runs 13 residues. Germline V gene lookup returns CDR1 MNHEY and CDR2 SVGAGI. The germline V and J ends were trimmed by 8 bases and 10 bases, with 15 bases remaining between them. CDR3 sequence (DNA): TGTGCCAGCTCAGAATTAAGCAGATCACCCCTCCACTTT. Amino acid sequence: CASSELSRSPLHF.

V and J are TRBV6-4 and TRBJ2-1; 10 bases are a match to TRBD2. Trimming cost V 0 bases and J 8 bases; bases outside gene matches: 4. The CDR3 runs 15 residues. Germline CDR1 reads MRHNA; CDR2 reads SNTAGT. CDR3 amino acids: CASSDSRLAGDEQFF. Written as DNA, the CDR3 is TGTGCCAGCAGTGACTCTCGGCTAGCGGGAGATGAGCAGTTCTTC.

CDR3: CASSGFGNEKLFF. CDR3 bases: TGTGCCAGCAGTGGGTTCGGTAATGAAAAACTGTTTTTT. The chain has TRBV7-8 and TRBJ1-4, with no clear D. CDR1 and CDR2 from the germline V gene are SGHVS and FQNEAQ. V was trimmed by 6 bases and J by 4 bases, leaving 9 bases between them. The CDR3 sequence is 13 residues long.

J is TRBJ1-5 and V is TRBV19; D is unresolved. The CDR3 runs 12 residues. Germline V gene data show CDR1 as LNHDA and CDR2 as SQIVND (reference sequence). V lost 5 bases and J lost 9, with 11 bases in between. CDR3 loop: CASSPRGRPQHF. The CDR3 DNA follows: TGTGCCAGTAGTCCCCGGGGAAGGCCCCAGCATTTT. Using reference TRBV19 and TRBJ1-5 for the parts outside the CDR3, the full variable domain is DGGITQSPKYLFRKEGQNVTLSCEQNLNHDAMYWYRQDPGQGLRLIYYSQIVNDFQKGDIAEGYSVSREKKESFPLTVTSAQKNPTAFYLCASSPRGRPQHFGDGTRLSIL.

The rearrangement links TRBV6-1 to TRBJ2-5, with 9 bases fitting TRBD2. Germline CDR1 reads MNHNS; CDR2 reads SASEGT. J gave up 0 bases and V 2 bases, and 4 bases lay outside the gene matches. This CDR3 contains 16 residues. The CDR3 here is CASSERIAGDQETQYF. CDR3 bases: TGTGCCAGCAGTGAAAGGATAGCGGGGGACCAAGAGACCCAGTACTTC.

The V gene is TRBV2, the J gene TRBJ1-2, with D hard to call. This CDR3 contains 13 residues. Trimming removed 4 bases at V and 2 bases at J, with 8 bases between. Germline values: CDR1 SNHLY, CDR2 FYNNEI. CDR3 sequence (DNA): TGTGCCAGCAGTGGGGCCTTAAACTATGGCTACACCTTC. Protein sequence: CASSGALNYGYTF.